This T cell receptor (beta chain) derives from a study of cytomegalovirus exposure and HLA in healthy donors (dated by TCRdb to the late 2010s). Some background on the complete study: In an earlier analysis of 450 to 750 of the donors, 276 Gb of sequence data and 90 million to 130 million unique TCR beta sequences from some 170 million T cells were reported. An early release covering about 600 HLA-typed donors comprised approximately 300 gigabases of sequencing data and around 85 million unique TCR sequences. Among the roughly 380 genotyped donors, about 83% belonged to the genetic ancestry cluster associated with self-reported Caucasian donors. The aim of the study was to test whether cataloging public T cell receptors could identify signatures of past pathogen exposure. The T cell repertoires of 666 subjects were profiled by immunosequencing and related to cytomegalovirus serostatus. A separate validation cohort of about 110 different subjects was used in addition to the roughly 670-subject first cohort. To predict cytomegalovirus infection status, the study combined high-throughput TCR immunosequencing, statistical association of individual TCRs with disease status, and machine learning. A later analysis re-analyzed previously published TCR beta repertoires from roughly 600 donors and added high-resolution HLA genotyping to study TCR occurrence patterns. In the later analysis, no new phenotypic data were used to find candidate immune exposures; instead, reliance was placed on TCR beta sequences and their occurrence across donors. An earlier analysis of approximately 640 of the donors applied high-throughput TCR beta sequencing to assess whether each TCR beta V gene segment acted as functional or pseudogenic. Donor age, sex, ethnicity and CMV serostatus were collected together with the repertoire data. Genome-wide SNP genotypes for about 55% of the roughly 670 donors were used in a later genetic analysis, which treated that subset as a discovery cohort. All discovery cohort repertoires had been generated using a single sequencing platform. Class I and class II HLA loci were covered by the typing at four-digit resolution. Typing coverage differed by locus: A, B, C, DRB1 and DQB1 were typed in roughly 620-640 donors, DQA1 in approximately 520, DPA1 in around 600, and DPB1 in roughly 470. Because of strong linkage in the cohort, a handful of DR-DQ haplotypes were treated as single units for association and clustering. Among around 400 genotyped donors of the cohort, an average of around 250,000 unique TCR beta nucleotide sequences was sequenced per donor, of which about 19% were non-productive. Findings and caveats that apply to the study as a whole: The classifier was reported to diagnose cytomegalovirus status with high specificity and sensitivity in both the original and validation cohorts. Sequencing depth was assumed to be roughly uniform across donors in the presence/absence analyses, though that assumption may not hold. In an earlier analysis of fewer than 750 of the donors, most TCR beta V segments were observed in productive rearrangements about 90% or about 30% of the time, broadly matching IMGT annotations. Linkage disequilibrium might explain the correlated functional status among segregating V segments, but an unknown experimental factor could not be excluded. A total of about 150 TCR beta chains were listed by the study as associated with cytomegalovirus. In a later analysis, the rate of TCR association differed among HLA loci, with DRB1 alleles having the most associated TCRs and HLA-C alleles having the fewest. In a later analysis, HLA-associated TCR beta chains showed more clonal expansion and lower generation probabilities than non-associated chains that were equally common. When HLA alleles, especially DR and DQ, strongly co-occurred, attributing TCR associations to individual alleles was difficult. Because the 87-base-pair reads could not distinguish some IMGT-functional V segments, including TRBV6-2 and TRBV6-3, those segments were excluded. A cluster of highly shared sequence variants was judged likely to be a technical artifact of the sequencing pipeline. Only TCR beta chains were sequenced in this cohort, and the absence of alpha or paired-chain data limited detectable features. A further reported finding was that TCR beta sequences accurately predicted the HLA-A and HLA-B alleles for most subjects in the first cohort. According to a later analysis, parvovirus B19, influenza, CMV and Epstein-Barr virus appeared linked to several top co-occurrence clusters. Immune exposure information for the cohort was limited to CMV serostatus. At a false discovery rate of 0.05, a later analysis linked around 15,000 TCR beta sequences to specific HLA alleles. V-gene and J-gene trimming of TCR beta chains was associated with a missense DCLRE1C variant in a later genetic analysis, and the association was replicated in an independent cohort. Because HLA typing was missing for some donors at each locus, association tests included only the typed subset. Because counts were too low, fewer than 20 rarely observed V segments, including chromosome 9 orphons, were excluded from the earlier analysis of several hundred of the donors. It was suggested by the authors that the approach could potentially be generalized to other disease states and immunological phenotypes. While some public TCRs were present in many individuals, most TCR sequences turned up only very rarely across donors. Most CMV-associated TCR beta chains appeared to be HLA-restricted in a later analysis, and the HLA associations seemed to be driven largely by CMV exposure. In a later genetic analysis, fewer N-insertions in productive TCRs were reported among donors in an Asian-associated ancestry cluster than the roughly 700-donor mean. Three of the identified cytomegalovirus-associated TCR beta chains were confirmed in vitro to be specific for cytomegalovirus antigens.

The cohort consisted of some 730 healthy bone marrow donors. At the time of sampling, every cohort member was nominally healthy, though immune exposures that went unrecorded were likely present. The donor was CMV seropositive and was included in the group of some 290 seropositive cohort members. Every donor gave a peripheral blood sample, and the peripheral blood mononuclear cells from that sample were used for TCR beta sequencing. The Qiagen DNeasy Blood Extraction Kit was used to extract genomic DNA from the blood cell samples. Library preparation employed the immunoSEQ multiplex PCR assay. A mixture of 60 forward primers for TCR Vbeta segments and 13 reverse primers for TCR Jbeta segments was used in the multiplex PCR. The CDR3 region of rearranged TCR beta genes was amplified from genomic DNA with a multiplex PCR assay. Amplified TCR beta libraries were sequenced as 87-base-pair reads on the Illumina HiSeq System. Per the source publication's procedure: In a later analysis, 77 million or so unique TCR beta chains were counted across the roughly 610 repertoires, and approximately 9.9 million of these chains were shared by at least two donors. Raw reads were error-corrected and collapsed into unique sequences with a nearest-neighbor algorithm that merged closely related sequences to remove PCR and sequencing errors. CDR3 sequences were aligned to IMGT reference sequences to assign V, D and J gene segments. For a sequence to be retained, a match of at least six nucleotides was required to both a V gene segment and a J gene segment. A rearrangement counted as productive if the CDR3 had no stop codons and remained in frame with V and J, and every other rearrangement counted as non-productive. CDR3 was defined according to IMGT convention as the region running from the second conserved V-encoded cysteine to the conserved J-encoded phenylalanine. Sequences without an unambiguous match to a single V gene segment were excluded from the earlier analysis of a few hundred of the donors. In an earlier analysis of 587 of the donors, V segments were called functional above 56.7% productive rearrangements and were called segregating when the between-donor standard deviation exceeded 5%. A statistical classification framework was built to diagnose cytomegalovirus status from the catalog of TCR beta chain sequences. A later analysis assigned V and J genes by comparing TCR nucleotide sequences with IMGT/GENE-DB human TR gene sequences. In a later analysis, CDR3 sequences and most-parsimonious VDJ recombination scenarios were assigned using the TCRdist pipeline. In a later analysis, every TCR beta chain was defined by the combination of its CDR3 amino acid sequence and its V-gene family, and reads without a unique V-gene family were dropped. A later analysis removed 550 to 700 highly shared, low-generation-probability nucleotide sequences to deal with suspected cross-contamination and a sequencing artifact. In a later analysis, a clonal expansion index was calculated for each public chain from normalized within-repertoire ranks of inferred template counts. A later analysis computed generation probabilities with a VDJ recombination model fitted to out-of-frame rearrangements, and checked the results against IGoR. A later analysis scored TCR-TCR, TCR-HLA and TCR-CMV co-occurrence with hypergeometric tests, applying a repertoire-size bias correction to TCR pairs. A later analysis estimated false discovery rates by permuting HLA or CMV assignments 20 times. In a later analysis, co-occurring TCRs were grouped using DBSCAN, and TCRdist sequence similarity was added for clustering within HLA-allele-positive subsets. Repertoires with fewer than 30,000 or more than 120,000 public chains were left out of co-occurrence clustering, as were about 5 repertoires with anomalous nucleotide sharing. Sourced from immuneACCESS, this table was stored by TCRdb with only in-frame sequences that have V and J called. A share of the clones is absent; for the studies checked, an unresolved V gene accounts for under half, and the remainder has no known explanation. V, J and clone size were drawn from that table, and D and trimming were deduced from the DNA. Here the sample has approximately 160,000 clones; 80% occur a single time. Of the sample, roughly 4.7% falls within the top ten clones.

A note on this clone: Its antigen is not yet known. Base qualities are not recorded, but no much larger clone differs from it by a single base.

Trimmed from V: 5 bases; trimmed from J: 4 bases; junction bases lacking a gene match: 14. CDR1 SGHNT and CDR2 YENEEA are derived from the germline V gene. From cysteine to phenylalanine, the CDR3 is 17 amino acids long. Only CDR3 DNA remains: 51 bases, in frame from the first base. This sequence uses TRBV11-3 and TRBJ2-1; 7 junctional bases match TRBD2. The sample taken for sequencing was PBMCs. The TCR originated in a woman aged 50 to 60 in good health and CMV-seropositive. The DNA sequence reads TGTGCCAGCAGCACCAACTTGGGGGGGTTAGAGTACAATGAGCAGTTCTTC. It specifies CASSTNLGGLEYNEQFF.